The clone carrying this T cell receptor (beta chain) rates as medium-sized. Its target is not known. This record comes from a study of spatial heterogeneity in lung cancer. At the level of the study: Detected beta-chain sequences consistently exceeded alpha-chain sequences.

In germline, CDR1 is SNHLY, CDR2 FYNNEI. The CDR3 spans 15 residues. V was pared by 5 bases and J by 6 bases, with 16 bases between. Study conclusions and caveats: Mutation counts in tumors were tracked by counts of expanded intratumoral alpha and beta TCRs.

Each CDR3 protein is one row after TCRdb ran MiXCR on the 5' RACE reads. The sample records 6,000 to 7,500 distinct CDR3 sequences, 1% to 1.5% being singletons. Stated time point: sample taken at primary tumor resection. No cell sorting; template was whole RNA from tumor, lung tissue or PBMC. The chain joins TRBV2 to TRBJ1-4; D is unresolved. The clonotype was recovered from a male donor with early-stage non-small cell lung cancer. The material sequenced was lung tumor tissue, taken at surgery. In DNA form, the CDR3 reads TGTGCCAGCAGTTCCACCGGGATTTCCGATGAAAAACTGTTTTTT. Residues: CASSSTGISDEKLFF.